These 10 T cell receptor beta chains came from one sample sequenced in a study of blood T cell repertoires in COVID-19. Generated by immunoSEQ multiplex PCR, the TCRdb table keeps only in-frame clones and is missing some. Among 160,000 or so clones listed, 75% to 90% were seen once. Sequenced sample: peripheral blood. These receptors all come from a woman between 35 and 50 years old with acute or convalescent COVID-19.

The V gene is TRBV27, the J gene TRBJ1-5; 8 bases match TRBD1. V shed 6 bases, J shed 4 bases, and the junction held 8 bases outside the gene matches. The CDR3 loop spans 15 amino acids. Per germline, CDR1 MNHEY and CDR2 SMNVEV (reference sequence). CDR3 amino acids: CASRLGGQGNQPQHF. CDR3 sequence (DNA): TGTGCCAGCAGATTGGGCGGACAGGGAAATCAGCCCCAGCATTTT.

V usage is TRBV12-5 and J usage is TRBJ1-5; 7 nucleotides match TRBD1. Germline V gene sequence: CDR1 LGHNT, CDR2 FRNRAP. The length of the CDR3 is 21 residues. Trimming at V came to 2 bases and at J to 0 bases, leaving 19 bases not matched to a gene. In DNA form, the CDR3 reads TGTGCTAGTGGTTTGAAGGGGGACACAGGGGACCTACTTTATAGCAATCAGCCCCAGCATTTT. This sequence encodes CASGLKGDTGDLLYSNQPQHF.

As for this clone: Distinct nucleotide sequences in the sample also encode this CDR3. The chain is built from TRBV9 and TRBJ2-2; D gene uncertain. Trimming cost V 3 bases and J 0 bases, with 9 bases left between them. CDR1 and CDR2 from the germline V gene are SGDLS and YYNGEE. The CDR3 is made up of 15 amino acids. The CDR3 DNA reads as TGTGCCAGCAGCGCCCCCGGGTCGAACACCGGGGAGCTGTTTTTT. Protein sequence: CASSAPGSNTGELFF.

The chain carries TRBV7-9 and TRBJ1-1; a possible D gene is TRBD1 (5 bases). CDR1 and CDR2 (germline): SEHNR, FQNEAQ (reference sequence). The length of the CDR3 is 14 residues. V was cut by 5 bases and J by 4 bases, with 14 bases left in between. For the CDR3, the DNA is TGTGCCAGCAGCCAGAAAACAGGTTTCACTGAAGCTTTCTTT. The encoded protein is CASSQKTGFTEAFF.

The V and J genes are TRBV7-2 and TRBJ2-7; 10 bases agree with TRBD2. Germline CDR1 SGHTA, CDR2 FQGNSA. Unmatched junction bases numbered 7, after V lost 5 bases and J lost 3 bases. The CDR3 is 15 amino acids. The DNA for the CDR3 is TGTGCCAGCAGCCAGCGGGGGGGTTACATCTACGAGCAGTACTTC. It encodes CASSQRGGYIYEQYF.

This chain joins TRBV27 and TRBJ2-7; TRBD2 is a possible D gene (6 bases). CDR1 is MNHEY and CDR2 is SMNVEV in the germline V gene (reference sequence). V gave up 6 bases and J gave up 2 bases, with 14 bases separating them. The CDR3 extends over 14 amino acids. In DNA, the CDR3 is TGTGCCAGCAGCCCACGGGACTCGGCCTACGAGCAGTACTTC. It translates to CASSPRDSAYEQYF.

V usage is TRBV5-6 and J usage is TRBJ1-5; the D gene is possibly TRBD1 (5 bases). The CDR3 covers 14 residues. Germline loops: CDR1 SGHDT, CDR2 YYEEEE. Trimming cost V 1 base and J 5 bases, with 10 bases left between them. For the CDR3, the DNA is TGTGCCAGCAGCTTGCCGGGCAGGGATCAGCCCCAGCATTTT. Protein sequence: CASSLPGRDQPQHF.

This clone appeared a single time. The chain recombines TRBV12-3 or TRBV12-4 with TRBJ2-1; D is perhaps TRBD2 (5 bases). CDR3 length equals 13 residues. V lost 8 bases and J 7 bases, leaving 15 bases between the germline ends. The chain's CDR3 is CASSPGSANEQFF. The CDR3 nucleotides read TGTGCCAGCTCCCCGGGATCAGCTAATGAGCAGTTCTTC.

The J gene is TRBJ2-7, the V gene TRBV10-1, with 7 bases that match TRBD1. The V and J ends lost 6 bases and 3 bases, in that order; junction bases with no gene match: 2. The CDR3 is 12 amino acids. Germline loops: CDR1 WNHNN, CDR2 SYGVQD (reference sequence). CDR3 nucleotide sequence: TGCGCCAGCAGCCGGGACAGCTACGAGCAGTACTTC. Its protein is CASSRDSYEQYF.

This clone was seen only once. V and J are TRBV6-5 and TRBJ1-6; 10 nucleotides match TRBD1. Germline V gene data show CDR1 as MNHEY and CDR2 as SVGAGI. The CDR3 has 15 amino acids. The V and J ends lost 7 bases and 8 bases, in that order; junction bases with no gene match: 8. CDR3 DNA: TGTGCCAGCATTCATTGGGACAGGGGAGATTCACCCCTCCACTTT. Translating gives CASIHWDRGDSPLHF.